This is a list of T cell receptor beta chains from one sample in a study of cytomegalovirus exposure and HLA in healthy donors. TCRdb's table, derived via immunoSEQ multiplex PCR, lists solely in-frame clones and lacks some. Of about 98,000 clones in the sample, about three quarters were seen once. The sequenced sample was PBMCs. The receptors originated from a man aged 55 to 70 in good health and CMV-seropositive. Each CDR3 is given with its conserved first and last residue. The D gene is left open where the match is weak. Clone size is shown for a subset of rows, as once, few, many or a class of expanded clone.

TRBJ2-7 | . | TRBV5-4 | . | TGTGCCAGCAGCTGGCTACCCGGGACACCTCAAGGCAGCTACGAGCAGTACTTC | CASSWLPGTPQGSYEQYF
TRBJ1-4 | . | TRBV27 | TRBD1 | TGTGCCAGCAGCCCTCGGACAGGGACGGGGGCTAATGAAAAACTGTTTTTT | CASSPRTGTGANEKLFF
TRBJ1-3 | . | TRBV7-2 | . | TGTGCCAGCAGCTTAGGAGGCAGGGGTGCGTCTGGAAACACCATATATTTT | CASSLGGRGASGNTIYF
TRBJ1-5 | . | TRBV27 | . | TGTGCCAGCAGTCCAGAAGCGGGGAGAAGAAATCAGCCCCAGCATTTT | CASSPEAGRRNQPQHF
TRBJ1-3 | . | TRBV7-6 | TRBD1 | TGTGCCAGCAGCCCCGCCCCAGGGGGCTCTGGAAACACCATATATTTT | CASSPAPGGSGNTIYF
TRBJ1-6 | once | TRBV15 | . | TGTGCCACCAGCAAGGGGGGGGGAAGGGATTCACCCCTCCACTTT | CATSKGGGRDSPLHF
TRBJ2-1 | few | TRBV7-9 | TRBD2 | TGTGCCAGCAGCTTAGGACTAGCGGGGGGGCCGGGGGTCTACAATGAGCAGTTCTTC | CASSLGLAGGPGVYNEQFF
TRBJ1-2 | . | TRBV30 | . | TGTGCCTGGAGAATAGTGGGCTACACCTTC | CAWRIVGYTF
TRBJ1-5 | . | TRBV4-1 | . | TGCGCCAGCAGCCAAGCCCCGGGGGGGTCGGGTCAGCCCCAGCATTTT | CASSQAPGGSGQPQHF
TRBJ2-2 | . | TRBV7-3 | . | TGTGCCAGCAGCTTACAACAGGCCGCGAACACCGGGGAGCTGTTTTTT | CASSLQQAANTGELFF
TRBJ1-2 | . | TRBV19 | . | TGTGCCAGTGAGGGGGGGTATGATTTTGGCTACACCTTC | CASEGGYDFGYTF
TRBJ2-2 | . | TRBV9 | . | TGTGCCAGCAGCGTAGAGGAGGCGGACACCGGGGAGCTGTTTTTT | CASSVEEADTGELFF
TRBJ1-2 | . | TRBV27 | . | TGTGCCAGCAGTTCCGACAGGAGTTCTTTGTGGGGCTACACCTTC | CASSSDRSSLWGYTF
TRBJ2-7 | . | TRBV5-6 | TRBD1 | TGTGCCAGCAGCACGGGACAGCGGAGTGGGTACTTC | CASSTGQRSGYF
TRBJ2-3 | once | TRBV30 | . | . | CAWGPGTGTTGTRSPF
TRBJ2-2 | . | TRBV29-1 | . | TGCAGCGGTACAGGGTATGGGACCGGGGAGCTGTTTTTT | CSGTGYGTGELFF
TRBJ1-5 | . | TRBV19 | TRBD1 | TGTGCCAGTAGTCAAGACAGGGATCAGCCCCAGCATTTT | CASSQDRDQPQHF
TRBJ1-6 | . | TRBV4-1 | . | TGCGCCAGCAGCCAAGAGTCAGGGGTTCATTCACCCCTCCACTTT | CASSQESGVHSPLHF
TRBJ1-3 | . | TRBV6-5 | . | TGTGCCAGCAGAGACAGATACTCTGGAAACACCATATATTTT | CASRDRYSGNTIYF